This TCR beta chain appears in the sequencing data of a study of blood T cell repertoires in COVID-19 (TCRdb year 2020). About the full investigation: The collaborator samples originated in the United States, Italy and Spain and spanned the acute and convalescent phases of COVID-19. The samples were drawn from two sources: the first 160 participants of the ongoing ImmuneRACE study, and 1,254 subjects contributed by 6 global collaborators. The dataset comprised deeply sampled blood TCRbeta repertoires from subjects exposed to, actively infected with, or recovered from COVID-19. The prospective study material was composed of cDNA or gDNA derived from T cells, B-cell-depleted T cells, or PBMCs. Where HLA class I and class II types were available, the types were taken from metadata supplied by the sample provider, not from assay-based typing. Nearly every sample came with metadata listing a de-identified subject ID, COVID-19 status, age in years and sex. A freely available public database, intended as a resource for researchers studying the immune response to SARS-CoV-2, is where the repertoires were released.

From the cysteine through the phenylalanine, the CDR3 covers 15 amino acids. The retained sequence is limited to the CDR3, 45 bases, with the frame set at the first base. V is pruned by 2 bases and J by 3 bases, leaving 3 bases of the junction without a gene match. CDR1 is given as SGHTA and CDR2 as FQGNSA, both from the germline V gene. Whole blood was collected in K2EDTA tubes by collaborating institutions according to the institutions' own protocols. For TCRbeta analysis, collaborators shipped samples as frozen whole blood, isolated PBMCs, or DNA extracted from either of those sample types. TCRbeta CDR3 regions were amplified from genomic DNA using the immunoSEQ Assay, a bias-controlled multiplex PCR. As for the original processing: The number of nucleated cells in each sample was estimated from the amplification of reference gene primers within the assay. To quantify the absolute abundance of each unique TCRbeta CDR3 rearrangement, sequence reads were collapsed and filtered. For each sample, productive Simpson clonality was calculated by taking the square root of Simpson's diversity index across productive rearrangements. TCRdb mirrors the immuneACCESS table, restricted to in-frame sequences. Some clones are absent from its copies; in checked studies, under half trace to an unresolved V gene, and the reason for the others is unknown. V and J calls and clone size follow that table, whereas D and trimming were derived from the DNA. Counted in this sample were under 200,000 clones; around 85% of them appeared once. The top ten constitute about 0.81% of the sample.

The investigation overall reported the following: The amount of clinical and demographic metadata varied by source and participant and was provided uncurated.

Worth noting for this clone: Its antigen has not been determined. The input lacks base qualities; no much larger clone sits a single base away.

Sequencing was done on a sample of peripheral blood. This receptor chain uses TRBV7-2 and TRBJ1-4; 7 bases in the junction line up with TRBD1. The clonotype comes from a woman aged 65 to 85 with acute or convalescent COVID-19. The bases read TGTGCCAGCAGCTTAACAGGGGTAGCTAATGAAAAACTGTTTTTT. Protein translation: CASSLTGVANEKLFF.